The rows below give T cell receptor beta chains drawn from one sample of a study of beta chain features in type 1 diabetes. TCRdb's table, derived via immunoSEQ multiplex PCR, lists solely in-frame clones and lacks some. Counted here are hundreds of thousands of clones, roughly an eighth occurring once; the ten biggest clones make up around 0.016%. The sequenced sample consisted of naive CD4+ T cells from blood. The receptors shown here come from a man aged 30 to 45 with type 1 diabetes. The CDR3 runs from the conserved cysteine through the conserved F or W. Clone size is not always given. Where it is, it says once, few, many or a class for expanded clones.

V | size | CDR3
TRBV4-2 | few | CASSQEREGSQAFF
TRBV2 | few | CASRHPGTGNTEAFF
TRBV4-1 | . | CASSQLQGNYGYTF
TRBV18 | . | CASSPPPGGREQYF
TRBV9 | . | CASSVATSGNEQFF
TRBV7-9 | . | CASSPTAGRSYEQYF
TRBV25-1 | . | CASSRTSGVSDTQYF
TRBV18 | few | CASSPVGSEQYF
TRBV5-1 | . | CASSWGQRSYEQYF
TRBV18 | . | CASSPATSFFAYNEQFF
TRBV5-6 | . | CASRQASEQYF
TRBV4-2 | few | CASSQDRGRIYNEQFF
TRBV18 | few | CASSFAGQGDTEAFF
TRBV2 | few | CASTSMFSGELFF
TRBV6-1 | few | CASSLVRNEQYF
TRBV2 | . | CASRGTRLVDTGELFF
TRBV29-1 | . | CSVVGGYNEQFF
TRBV28 | . | CATGTSSYEQYF
TRBV5-6 | few | CASSPGGPHTEAFF
TRBV4-3 | few | CASSQEWTAVTNTGELFF
TRBV29-1 | few | CSVVVGGDQPQHF
TRBV4-3 | . | CASSVNRGSSYEQYF
TRBV30 | few | CAWTGKDYEQYF
TRBV14 | few | CASSQDVGSIENEQFF
TRBV25-1 | . | CASSESAGELFF
TRBV5-1 | . | CASSLAREVTEAFF
TRBV13 | . | CASSFEPNTGELFF
TRBV28 | . | CASRDTEAFF
TRBV21-1 | . | CASGTSGSSVRPGELFF
TRBV20-1 | . | CSAIPTGGQFF
TRBV28 | . | CASSKAGSYNEQFF
TRBV27 | . | CASSLRSSYGYTF
TRBV7-8 | . | CASSLTSTSYEQYF
TRBV7-3 | . | CASSFRGRDTEAFF
TRBV28 | few | CASRSAGPNTGELFF
TRBV28 | . | CASSPSFEAPGELFF
TRBV5-4 | few | CASSLTGSKYGYTF
TRBV27 | many | CASRQGDTQYF
TRBV7-3 | few | CASRSKRAGVQNEQFF
TRBV5-1 | . | CASSARGGAGQPQHF
TRBV28 | few | CASSFPKSGDTQYF
TRBV4-2 | few | CASSLGLAGDYEQYF
TRBV7-6 | . | CASSSGFKETQYF
TRBV19 | . | CASKRREDTGELFF
TRBV7-2 | few | CASSLAGGTDTQYF